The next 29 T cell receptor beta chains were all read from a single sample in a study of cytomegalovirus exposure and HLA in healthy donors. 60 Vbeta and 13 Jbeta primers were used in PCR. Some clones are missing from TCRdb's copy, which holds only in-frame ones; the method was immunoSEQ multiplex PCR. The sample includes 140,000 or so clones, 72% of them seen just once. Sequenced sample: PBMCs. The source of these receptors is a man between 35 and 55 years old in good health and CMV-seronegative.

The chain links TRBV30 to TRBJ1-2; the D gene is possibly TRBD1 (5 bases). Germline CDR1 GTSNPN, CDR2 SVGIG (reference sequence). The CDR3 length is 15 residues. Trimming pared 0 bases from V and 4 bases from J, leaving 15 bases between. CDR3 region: CAWSVCPGQAYGYTF. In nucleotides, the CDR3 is TGTGCCTGGAGTGTATGTCCCGGACAAGCCTATGGCTACACCTTC.

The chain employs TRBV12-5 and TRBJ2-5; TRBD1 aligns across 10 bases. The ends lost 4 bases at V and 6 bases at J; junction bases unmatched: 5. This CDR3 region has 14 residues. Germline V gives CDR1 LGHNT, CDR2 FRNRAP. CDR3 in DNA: TGTGCTAGTGGTTCCGGGACAGGGGTACAGACCCAGTACTTC. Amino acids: CASGSGTGVQTQYF.

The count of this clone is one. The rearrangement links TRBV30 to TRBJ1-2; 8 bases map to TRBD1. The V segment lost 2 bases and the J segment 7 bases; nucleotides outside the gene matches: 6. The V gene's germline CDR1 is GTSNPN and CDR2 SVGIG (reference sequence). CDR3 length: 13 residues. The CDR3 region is CAWSQGAGGGYTF. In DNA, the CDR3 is TGTGCCTGGAGTCAGGGGGCCGGCGGTGGCTACACCTTC.

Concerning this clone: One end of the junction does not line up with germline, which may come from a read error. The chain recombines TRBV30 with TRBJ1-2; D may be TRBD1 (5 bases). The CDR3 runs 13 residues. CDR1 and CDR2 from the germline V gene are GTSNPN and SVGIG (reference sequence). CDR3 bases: TGTGCCTGGAGTGTACAGGCCAACTATGGCTACCCCTTC. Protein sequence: CAWSVQANYGYPF.

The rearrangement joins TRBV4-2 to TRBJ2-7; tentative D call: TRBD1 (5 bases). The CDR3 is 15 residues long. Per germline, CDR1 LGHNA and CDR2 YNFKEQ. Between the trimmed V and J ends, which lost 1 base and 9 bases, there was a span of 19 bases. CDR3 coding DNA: TGTGCCAGCAGCCAAGGAACAGGAGAGTCCTGCGGGCAGTACTTC. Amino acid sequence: CASSQGTGESCGQYF.

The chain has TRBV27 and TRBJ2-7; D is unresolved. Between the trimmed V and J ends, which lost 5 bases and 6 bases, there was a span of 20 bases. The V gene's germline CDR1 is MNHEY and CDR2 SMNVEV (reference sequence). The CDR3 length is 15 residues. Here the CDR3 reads CASSQWWASFGEQYF. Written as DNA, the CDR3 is TGTGCCAGCAGTCAGTGGTGGGCGAGCTTTGGCGAGCAGTACTTC.

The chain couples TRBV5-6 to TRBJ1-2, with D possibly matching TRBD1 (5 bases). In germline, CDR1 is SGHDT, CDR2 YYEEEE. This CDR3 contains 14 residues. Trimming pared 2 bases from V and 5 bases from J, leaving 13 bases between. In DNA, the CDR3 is TGTGCCAGCAGCTTCCAGGGAAGTCGGTATGGCTACACCTTC. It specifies CASSFQGSRYGYTF.

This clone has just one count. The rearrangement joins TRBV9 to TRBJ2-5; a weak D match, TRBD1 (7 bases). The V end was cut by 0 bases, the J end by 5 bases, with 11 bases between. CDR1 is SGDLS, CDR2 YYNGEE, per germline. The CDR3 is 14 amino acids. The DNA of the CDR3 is TGTGCCAGCAGCGTAGAGGGGGCGGGGGAGACCCAGTACTTC. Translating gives CASSVEGAGETQYF.

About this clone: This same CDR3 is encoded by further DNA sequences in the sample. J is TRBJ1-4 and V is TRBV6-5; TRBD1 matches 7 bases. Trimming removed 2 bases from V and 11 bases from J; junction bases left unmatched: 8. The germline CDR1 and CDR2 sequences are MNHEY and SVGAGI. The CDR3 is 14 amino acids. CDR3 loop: CASSYQGQPEKLFF. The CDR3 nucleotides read TGTGCCAGCAGTTACCAGGGACAGCCTGAGAAACTGTTTTTT.

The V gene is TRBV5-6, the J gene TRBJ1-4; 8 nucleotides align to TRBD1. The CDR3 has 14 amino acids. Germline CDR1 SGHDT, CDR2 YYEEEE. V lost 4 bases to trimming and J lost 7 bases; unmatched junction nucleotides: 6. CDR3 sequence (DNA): TGTGCCAGCAGCCGGACAGGGACACCTGAAAAACTGTTTTTT. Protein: CASSRTGTPEKLFF.

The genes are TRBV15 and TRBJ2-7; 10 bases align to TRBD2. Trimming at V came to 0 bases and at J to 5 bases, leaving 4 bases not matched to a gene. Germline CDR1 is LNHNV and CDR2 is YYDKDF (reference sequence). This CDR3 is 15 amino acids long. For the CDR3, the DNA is TGTGCCACCAGCAGAGATTTAGCGGGAGGAAACGAGCAGTACTTC. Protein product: CATSRDLAGGNEQYF.

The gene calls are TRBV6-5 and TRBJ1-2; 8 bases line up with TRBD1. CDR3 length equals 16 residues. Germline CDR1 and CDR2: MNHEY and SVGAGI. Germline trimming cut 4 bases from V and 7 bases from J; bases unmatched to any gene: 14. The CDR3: CASSSTGARRRGGYTF. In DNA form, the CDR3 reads TGTGCCAGCAGTTCGACAGGGGCACGGAGAAGAGGTGGCTACACCTTC.

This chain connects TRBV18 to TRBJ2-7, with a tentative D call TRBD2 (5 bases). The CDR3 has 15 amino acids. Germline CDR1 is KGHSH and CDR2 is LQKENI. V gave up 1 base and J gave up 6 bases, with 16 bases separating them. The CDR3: CASSPRVGDPPEQYF. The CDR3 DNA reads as TGTGCCAGCTCACCACGAGTCGGGGATCCCCCCGAGCAGTACTTC.

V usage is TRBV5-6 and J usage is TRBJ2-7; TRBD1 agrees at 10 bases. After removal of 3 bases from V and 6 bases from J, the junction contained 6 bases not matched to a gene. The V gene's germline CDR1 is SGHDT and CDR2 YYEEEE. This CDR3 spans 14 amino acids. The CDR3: CASSWGTGAAEQYF. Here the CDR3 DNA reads TGTGCCAGCAGCTGGGGGACAGGGGCGGCCGAGCAGTACTTC.

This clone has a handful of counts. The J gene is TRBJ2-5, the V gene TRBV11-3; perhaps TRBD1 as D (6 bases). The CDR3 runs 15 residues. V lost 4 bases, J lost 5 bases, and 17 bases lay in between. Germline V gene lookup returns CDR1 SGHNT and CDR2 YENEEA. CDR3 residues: CASSSGQTPGETQYF. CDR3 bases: TGTGCCAGCAGCTCAGGACAGACCCCTGGGGAGACCCAGTACTTC.

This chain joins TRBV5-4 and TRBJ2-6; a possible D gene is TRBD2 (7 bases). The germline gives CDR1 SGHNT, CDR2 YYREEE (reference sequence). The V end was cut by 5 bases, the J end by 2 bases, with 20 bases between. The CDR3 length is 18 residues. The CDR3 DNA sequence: TGTGCCAGCAGGCATACACCCGCGGGGGCTCCTGGGGCCAACGTCCTGACTTTC. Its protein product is CASRHTPAGAPGANVLTF. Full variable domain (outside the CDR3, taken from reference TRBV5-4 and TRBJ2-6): ETGVTQSPTHLIKTRGQQVTLRCSSQSGHNTVSWYQQALGQGPQFIFQYYREEENGRGNFPPRFSGLQFPNYSSELNVNALELDDSALYLCASRHTPAGAPGANVLTFGAGSRLTVL.

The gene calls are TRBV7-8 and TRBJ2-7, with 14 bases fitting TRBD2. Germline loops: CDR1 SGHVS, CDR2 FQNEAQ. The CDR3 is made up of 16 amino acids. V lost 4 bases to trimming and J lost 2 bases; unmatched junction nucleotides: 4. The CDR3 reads CASSSSGLAGAYEQYF. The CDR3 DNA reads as TGTGCCAGCAGCTCGTCGGGACTAGCGGGGGCCTACGAGCAGTACTTC.

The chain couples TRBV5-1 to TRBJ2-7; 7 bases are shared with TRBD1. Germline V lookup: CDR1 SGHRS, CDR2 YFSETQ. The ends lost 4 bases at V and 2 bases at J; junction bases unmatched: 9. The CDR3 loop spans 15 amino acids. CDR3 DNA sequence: TGCGCCAGCAGCCCGGATTTGGACAGGACCTACGAGCAGTACTTC. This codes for CASSPDLDRTYEQYF.

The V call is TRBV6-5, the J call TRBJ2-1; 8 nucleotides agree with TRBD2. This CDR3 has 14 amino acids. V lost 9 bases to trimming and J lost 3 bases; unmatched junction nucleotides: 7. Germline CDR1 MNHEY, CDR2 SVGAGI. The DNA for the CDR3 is TGTGCCAGTCACCGGGGGGGCCTCTACAATGAGCAGTTCTTC. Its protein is CASHRGGLYNEQFF.

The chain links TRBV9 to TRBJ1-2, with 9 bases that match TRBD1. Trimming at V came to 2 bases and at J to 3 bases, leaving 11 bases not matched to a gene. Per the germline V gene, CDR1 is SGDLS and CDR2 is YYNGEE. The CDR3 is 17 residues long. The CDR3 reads CASSVGTGLTEDYGYTF. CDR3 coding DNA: TGTGCCAGCAGCGTCGGGACAGGGTTAACCGAAGACTATGGCTACACCTTC.

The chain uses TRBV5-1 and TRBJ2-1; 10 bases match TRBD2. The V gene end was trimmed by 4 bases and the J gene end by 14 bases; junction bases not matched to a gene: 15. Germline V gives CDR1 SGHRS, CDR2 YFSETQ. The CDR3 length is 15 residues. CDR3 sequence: CASSLGTSDPRGEFF. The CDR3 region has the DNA TGCGCCAGCAGCCTTGGGACTAGCGACCCACGGGGAGAGTTCTTC. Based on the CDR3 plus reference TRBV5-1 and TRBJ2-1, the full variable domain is KAGVTQTPRYLIKTRGQQVTLSCSPISGHRSVSWYQQTPGQGLQFLFEYFSETQRNKGNFPGRFSGRQFSNSRSEMNVSTLELGDSALYLCASSLGTSDPRGEFFGPGTRLTVL.

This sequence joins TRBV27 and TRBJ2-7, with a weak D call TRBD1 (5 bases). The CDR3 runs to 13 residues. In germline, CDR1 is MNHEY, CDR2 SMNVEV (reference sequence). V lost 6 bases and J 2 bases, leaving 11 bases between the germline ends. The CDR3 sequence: CASSPSGPYEQYF. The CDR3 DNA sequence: TGTGCCAGCAGCCCGTCAGGGCCCTACGAGCAGTACTTC.

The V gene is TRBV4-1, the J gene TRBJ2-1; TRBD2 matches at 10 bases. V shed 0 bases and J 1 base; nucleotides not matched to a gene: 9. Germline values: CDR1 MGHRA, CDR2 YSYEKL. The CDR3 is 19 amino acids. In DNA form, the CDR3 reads TGCGCCAGCAGCCAAGACAGCGGGAGGGCAGAAAGATCCTACAATGAGCAGTTCTTC. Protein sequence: CASSQDSGRAERSYNEQFF.

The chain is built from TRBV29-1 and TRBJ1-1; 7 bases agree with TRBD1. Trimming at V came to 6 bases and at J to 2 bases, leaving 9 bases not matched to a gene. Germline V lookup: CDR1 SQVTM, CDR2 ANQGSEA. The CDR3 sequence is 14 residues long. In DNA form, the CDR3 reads TGCAGCGTATACGGACAGGCGGCCAACACTGAAGCTTTCTTT. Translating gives CSVYGQAANTEAFF.

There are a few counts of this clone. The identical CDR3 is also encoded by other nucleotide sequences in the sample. The CDR3 loop is CASSPTGTDTQYF. The DNA for the CDR3 is TGTGCCAGCAGCCCCACAGGCACAGATACGCAGTATTTT. The rearrangement links TRBV7-9 to TRBJ2-3; D call uncertain. Germline V gene lookup returns CDR1 SEHNR and CDR2 FQNEAQ (reference sequence). The CDR3 totals 13 residues. Trimming removed 5 bases at V and 1 base at J, with 7 bases between.

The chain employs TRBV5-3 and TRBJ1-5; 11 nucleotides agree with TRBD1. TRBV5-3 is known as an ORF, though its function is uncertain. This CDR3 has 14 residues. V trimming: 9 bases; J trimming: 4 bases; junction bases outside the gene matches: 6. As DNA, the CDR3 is TGTGCCATCCCGGGACAGGGGGAAAATCAGCCCCAGCATTTT. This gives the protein CAIPGQGENQPQHF.

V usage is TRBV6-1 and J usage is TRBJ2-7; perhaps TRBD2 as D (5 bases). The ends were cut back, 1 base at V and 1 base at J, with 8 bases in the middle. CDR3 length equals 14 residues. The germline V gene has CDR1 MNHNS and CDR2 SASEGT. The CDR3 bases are TGTGCCAGCAGTGAAGATAGCGTTTCCTACGAGCAGTACTTC. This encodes CASSEDSVSYEQYF.

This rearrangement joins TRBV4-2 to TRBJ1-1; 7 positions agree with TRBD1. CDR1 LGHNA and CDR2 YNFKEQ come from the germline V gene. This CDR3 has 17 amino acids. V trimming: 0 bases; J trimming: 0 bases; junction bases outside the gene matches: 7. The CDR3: CASSQEAGGDMNTEAFF. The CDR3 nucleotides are TGTGCCAGCAGCCAAGAGGCAGGGGGTGACATGAACACTGAAGCTTTCTTT.

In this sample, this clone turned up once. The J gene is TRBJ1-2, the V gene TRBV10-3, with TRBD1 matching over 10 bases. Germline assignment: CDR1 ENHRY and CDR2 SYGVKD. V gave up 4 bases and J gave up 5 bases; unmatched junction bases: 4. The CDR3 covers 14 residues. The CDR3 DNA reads TGTGCCATCAGTGGGGACAGGGGCGGGTATGGCTACACCTTC. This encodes CAISGDRGGYGYTF.